The 25 T cell receptor beta chains below come from one sample, sequenced in a study of shared clonotypes between healthy human individuals. Sequenced by immunoSEQ multiplex PCR; TCRdb stores in-frame clones only, minus some. Of 550,000 to 850,000 clones listed, roughly 72% are singletons. The sequenced sample was memory CD4+ T cells sorted from blood. Regarding subset: CD45RA-negative fraction. The receptors were sampled from a woman in her twenties or thirties in good health.

The V and J genes are TRBV6-6 and TRBJ2-5, with D hard to call. Per germline, CDR1 MNHNY and CDR2 SVGAGI (reference sequence). V shed 2 bases and J shed 5 bases, with 6 bases lying between them. The CDR3 has 12 amino acids. CDR3 amino acids: CASSYVHETQYF. Here the CDR3 DNA reads TGTGCCAGCAGTTACGTGCATGAGACCCAGTACTTC.

CDR3 loop: CASRVVGGHFEKLFF. The DNA for the CDR3 is TGTGCCAGTAGGGTGGTCGGGGGACATTTCGAAAAACTGTTTTTT. The gene calls are TRBV19 and TRBJ1-4; D is possibly TRBD1 (6 bases). The germline V gene has CDR1 LNHDA and CDR2 SQIVND (reference sequence). The CDR3 is 15 residues long. The V and J ends lost 6 bases and 8 bases respectively, with 19 bases between them.

The chain joins TRBV28 to TRBJ1-5, with 8 bases that match TRBD1. J gave up 5 bases and V 1 base, and 4 bases lay outside the gene matches. The length of the CDR3 is 15 residues. Germline V CDR1 and CDR2: MDHEN, SYDVKM. CDR3 sequence (DNA): TGTGCCAGCAGTTTATCTACAGGGGGGGATCAGCCCCAGCATTTT. Protein product: CASSLSTGGDQPQHF.

This sequence joins TRBV25-1 and TRBJ2-7; maybe TRBD2 (6 bases). Per the germline V gene, CDR1 is MGHDK and CDR2 is SYGVNS. The V end lost 3 bases, the J end lost 0 bases, and 15 bases lay between the germline ends. This CDR3 is 16 amino acids long. As DNA, the CDR3 is TGTGCCAGCAGTGATGGCGGAGGGAGCGCCTCCTACGAGCAGTACTTC. Encoded protein: CASSDGGGSASYEQYF.

This clone was picked up one time. The V call is TRBV5-8, the J call TRBJ1-2, with D hard to call. The V gene's germline CDR1 is SGHTS and CDR2 YDEGEE. Trimming stripped 2 bases from V and 6 bases from J, with 11 bases between. The length of the CDR3 is 13 residues. DNA for the CDR3: TGTGCCAGCAGCTTATTCAGATCTAATGGCTACACCTTC. Translated, it gives CASSLFRSNGYTF.

The chain employs TRBV4-2 and TRBJ2-3; 10 bases map to TRBD2. The CDR3 has 16 residues. The germline CDR1 and CDR2 sequences are LGHNA and YNFKEQ. Losses at the gene ends were 0 bases for V and 4 bases for J; bases not matched to a gene: 4. CDR3 in DNA: TGTGCCAGCAGCCAAGATGTAGCGGGAGGCGCAGATACGCAGTATTTT. Translating it yields CASSQDVAGGADTQYF.

In this sample, this clone turned up a few times. The rearrangement links TRBV9 to TRBJ2-2; 7 nucleotides match TRBD1. CDR3 size: 15 residues. Unmatched junction bases numbered 9, after V lost 4 bases and J lost 6 bases. Germline CDR1 is SGDLS and CDR2 is YYNGEE. The CDR3 nucleotides read TGTGCCAGCAGCCCACGACAGGGACCCGCCGGGGAGCTGTTTTTT. Its protein product is CASSPRQGPAGELFF.

The rearrangement joins TRBV11-3 to TRBJ2-3, with 9 bases aligning to TRBD1. CDR1 and CDR2 from the germline V gene are SGHNT and YENEEA. The CDR3 is 15 amino acids. Trimming removed 6 bases from V and 3 bases from J; junction bases left unmatched: 7. The CDR3 spells CASSIQGAPTDTQYF. Written as DNA, the CDR3 is TGTGCCAGCAGTATACAGGGGGCCCCGACAGATACGCAGTATTTT.

Remarks on this clone: Other nucleotide sequences from this sample produce the same CDR3. The rearrangement uses TRBV5-1 and TRBJ2-7; 11 bases line up with TRBD2. The CDR3 has 15 amino acids. Germline V gene sequence: CDR1 SGHRS, CDR2 YFSETQ. V lost 1 base and J lost 4; bases outside the gene matches: 4. Here the CDR3 DNA reads TGCGCCAGCAGCTTGACCGGGACTAGCGGTTACGAGCAGTACTTC. Its protein is CASSLTGTSGYEQYF.

The V gene is TRBV2, the J gene TRBJ1-2; 9 bases are a match to TRBD1. V shed 3 bases and J 7 bases; nucleotides not matched to a gene: 6. Germline-derived CDR1 and CDR2 are SNHLY and FYNNEI. CDR3 length equals 14 residues. The CDR3 region has the DNA TGTGCCAGCAGTGACGACAGGGGGATCGGTGGCTACACCTTC. Encoded protein: CASSDDRGIGGYTF.

The chain recombines TRBV14 with TRBJ1-4; possibly TRBD1 for D (5 bases). Trimming took off 1 base at V and 8 bases at J, with 8 bases between the two ends. The CDR3 has 13 residues. In germline, CDR1 is SGHDN, CDR2 FVKESK. The CDR3 here is CASSQAAGEKLFF. As DNA, the CDR3 is TGTGCCAGCAGCCAAGCGGCAGGGGAAAAACTGTTTTTT. The whole variable domain, filled in from reference TRBV14 and TRBJ1-4, reads EAGVTQFPSHSVIEKGQTVTLRCDPISGHDNLYWYRRVMGKEIKFLLHFVKESKQDESGMPNNRFLAERTGGTYSTLKVQPAELEDSGVYFCASSQAAGEKLFFGSGTQLSVL.

The V call is TRBV18, the J call TRBJ2-1; TRBD2 matches at 7 bases. From germline, CDR1 is KGHSH and CDR2 LQKENI. V trimming: 1 base; J trimming: 1 base; junction bases outside the gene matches: 10. There are 18 residues in the CDR3. The CDR3 nucleotides read TGTGCCAGCTCACCACTTATGGGAGGGCCTACATCCTACAATGAGCAGTTCTTC. Protein: CASSPLMGGPTSYNEQFF.

This clone was recorded a few times. The rearrangement joins TRBV2 to TRBJ1-5; 7 bases align to TRBD1. The CDR3 extends over 15 amino acids. The germline gives CDR1 SNHLY, CDR2 FYNNEI. The trim removed 8 bases at V and 2 bases at J, leaving 9 bases unmatched. Written as DNA, the CDR3 is TGTGCCAGCGCAGCAGTTGGACAGGGCAATCAGCCCCAGCATTTT. The encoded protein is CASAAVGQGNQPQHF.

This clone was seen only once. Other DNA sequences in the sample encode the same CDR3. The chain is built from TRBV28 and TRBJ2-6; no clear D. The CDR3 totals 13 residues. The V and J ends lost 8 bases and 0 bases respectively, with 5 bases between them. CDR1 MDHEN and CDR2 SYDVKM come from the germline V gene. The CDR3 is CASRLSGANVLTF. For the CDR3, the DNA is TGTGCCAGCCGTCTCTCTGGGGCCAACGTCCTGACTTTC.

This clone was seen once. The gene calls are TRBV30 and TRBJ2-3; 8 bases fit TRBD2. The CDR3 extends over 14 amino acids. Germline CDR1 reads GTSNPN; CDR2 reads SVGIG (reference sequence). V lost 3 bases, J lost 8 bases, and 10 bases stayed unmatched. The CDR3 here is CAWSLGTSDGTQYF. DNA of the CDR3: TGTGCCTGGAGCCTAGGGACTAGTGACGGTACGCAGTATTTT.

Concerning this clone itself: Other DNA sequences within the sample encode an identical CDR3. V and J are TRBV30 and TRBJ1-5, with D possibly TRBD1 on 5 matching bases. The CDR3 contains 14 residues. Germline V gene data show CDR1 as GTSNPN and CDR2 as SVGIG (reference sequence). V was cut by 0 bases and J by 4 bases, with 10 bases left in between. CDR3 nucleotide sequence: TGTGCCTGGAGTGTACGGGGGGGTAATCAGCCCCAGCATTTT. It codes for CAWSVRGGNQPQHF.

This chain links TRBV20-1 with TRBJ2-3, with no clear D. The V end lost 4 bases, the J end lost 14 bases, and 16 bases lay between the germline ends. The germline CDR1 and CDR2 sequences are DFQATT and SNEGSKA (reference sequence). CDR3 length: 11 amino acids. CDR3 residues: CSAKTLVMWYF. The CDR3 region has the DNA TGCAGTGCTAAGACTCTCGTTATGTGGTATTTT.

In this sample, this clone turned up a few times. This chain connects TRBV2 to TRBJ1-2; no reliable D call. Germline V lookup: CDR1 SNHLY, CDR2 FYNNEI. V dropped 3 bases and J dropped 8 bases, with 19 bases sitting between them. The CDR3 runs to 15 residues. The DNA of the CDR3 is TGTGCCAGCAGTGAGTTGTCATCGGTCCCGGGAGGCTACACCTTC. Residues: CASSELSSVPGGYTF.

The chain recombines TRBV6-4 with TRBJ2-1; D unclear. V lost 2 bases, J lost 5 bases, and 10 bases lay in between. The CDR3 has 14 residues. CDR1 is MRHNA, CDR2 SNTAGT, per germline. The CDR3 reads CASSDGLENNEQFF. The CDR3 DNA follows: TGTGCCAGCAGTGACGGGCTAGAGAACAATGAGCAGTTCTTC.

This clone has just a few counts. The V call is TRBV29-1, the J call TRBJ1-1; 8 nucleotides match TRBD1. This CDR3 contains 15 residues. Germline CDR1 reads SQVTM; CDR2 reads ANQGSEA. V shed 8 bases and J 6 bases; nucleotides not matched to a gene: 17. The CDR3 reads CSSVTGPGQGAEAFF. The CDR3 region has the DNA TGCAGCTCCGTGACCGGACCAGGACAGGGTGCTGAAGCTTTCTTT.

The chain carries TRBV15 and TRBJ1-3; a possible D gene is TRBD1 (5 bases). Germline assignment: CDR1 LNHNV and CDR2 YYDKDF (reference sequence). V was clipped by 0 bases and J by 1 base, with 19 bases between them. The CDR3 length is 19 residues. The CDR3, as DNA: TGTGCCACCAGCAGAGATAAGAGGACACAGGATGGATCTGGAAACACCATATATTTT. It translates to CATSRDKRTQDGSGNTIYF.

This clone occurred once. This chain uses TRBV27 with TRBJ2-1; maybe TRBD1 (5 bases). Trimming shortened V by 5 bases and J by 3 bases, and 26 bases separated the two germline ends. CDR1 is MNHEY and CDR2 is SMNVEV in the germline V gene (reference sequence). This CDR3 has 19 amino acids. CDR3 in amino acids: CASSGDRSVKDTIYNEQFF. CDR3 DNA: TGTGCCAGCAGTGGAGACAGATCTGTTAAGGATACTATCTACAATGAGCAGTTCTTC.

The CDR3 reads CASRVSGDTEAFF. CDR3 sequence (DNA): TGTGCCAGCAGAGTCTCAGGGGACACTGAAGCTTTCTTT. The rearrangement joins TRBV2 to TRBJ1-1; perhaps TRBD1 as D (6 bases). The germline V gene encodes CDR1 SNHLY and CDR2 FYNNEI. The CDR3 runs to 13 residues. Trimming took off 6 bases at V and 3 bases at J, with 11 bases between the two ends. The full variable domain, in which reference TRBV2 and TRBJ1-1 provide the parts outside the CDR3, is EPEVTQTPSHQVTQMGQEVILRCVPISNHLYFYWYRQILGQKVEFLVSFYNNEISEKSEIFDDQFSVERPDGSNFTLKIRSTKLEDSAMYFCASRVSGDTEAFFGQGTRLTVV.

The chain joins TRBV2 to TRBJ1-5; D perhaps matches TRBD1 (5 bases). The CDR3 is 15 amino acids. The germline gives CDR1 SNHLY, CDR2 FYNNEI. V gave up 2 bases and J gave up 8 bases, with 16 bases separating them. DNA for the CDR3: TGTGCCAGCAGTGAAAATGGAGGGACCGTGGAGCCCCAGCATTTT. Translation gives CASSENGGTVEPQHF.

This clone appeared many times. A much larger clone lies one base from this, so it may be a read error. This sample includes further DNA sequences coding for the same CDR3. This chain joins TRBV18 and TRBJ1-1; 9 bases are shared with TRBD1. CDR1 and CDR2 (germline): KGHSH, LQKENI. V was pared by 4 bases and J by 1 base, with 1 base of the junction left unmatched. The CDR3 covers 14 residues. CDR3 loop: CASSQQGANTEAFF. CDR3 bases: TGTGCCAGCTCACAACAGGGGGCGAACACTGAAGCTTTCTTT.